One T cell receptor (beta chain) is described in this entry. These data are taken from a study of blood T cell repertoires in COVID-19. About the research overall: COVID-19 samples, acute and convalescent, were from the United States, Italy and Spain. T cells, B-cell-depleted T cells, or PBMCs supplied cDNA or gDNA.

Study processing details: Nucleated cell counts were estimated from reference gene primer amplification. Libraries were prepared by immunoSEQ multiplex PCR; TCRdb keeps only in-frame clonotypes and omits some of them. Clone size and V and J calls were adopted from that table, with D and trimming inferred from the DNA. Of tens of thousands of clones detected, 79% appear once; the ten largest clones hold roughly 32%. Deletions cut 0 bases from V and 2 bases from J, with 8 bases between. The CDR3 extends over 14 amino acids. CDR1 is ENHRY and CDR2 is SYGVKD in the germline V gene. This receptor was taken from a human donor in a cohort sampled during active COVID-19. The chain has TRBV10-3 and TRBJ2-7, with TRBD2 as a possible D gene (5 bases). The material sequenced was peripheral blood. DNA for the CDR3: TGTGCCATCAGTGAGTCCCGGGATCCCTACGAGCAGTACTTC. It encodes CAISESRDPYEQYF.